This record concerns one T cell receptor (beta chain) sequence. Its specificity is unknown. V lost 2 bases and J lost 5; bases outside the gene matches: 2. Germline lookup yields CDR1 SGHNT and CDR2 YYREEE (reference sequence). The CDR3 is 13 amino acids. This record belongs to a study of cytomegalovirus exposure and HLA in healthy donors. 60 Vbeta and 13 Jbeta primers were used in PCR. Profiling relied on immunoSEQ multiplex PCR, and the TCRdb table lists in-frame clones only, not all of them. The sample contains 120,000 to 150,000 clones, 76% of which appear only once. General study findings and limits: The Asian-associated ancestry cluster reportedly had fewer N-insertions than the approximately 650-donor mean in a later analysis. Immune exposure was documented only through CMV serostatus. Within a later analysis, the majority of CMV-associated TCR beta chains appeared HLA-restricted.

The sample taken for sequencing was PBMCs. The TCR originated in a man aged 35-49 years in good health and CMV-seronegative. The chain recombines TRBV5-4 with TRBJ1-1; 8 bases agree with TRBD1. CDR3 in amino acids: CASSFWTGTEAFF. The DNA of the CDR3 is TGTGCCAGCAGCTTTTGGACAGGGACTGAAGCTTTCTTT.